The rows below give T cell receptor beta chains drawn from one sample of a study of monozygotic twins with inflammatory bowel disease. One entry per CDR3 protein, without DNA, is what TCRdb gives after re-calling the 5' RACE reads. The table lists a few hundred thousand distinct CDR3 sequences, with approximately 2.4% in the top ten. What was sequenced was blood. The receptors here all came from a human donor with ulcerative colitis or Crohn's disease, or a healthy co-twin of an affected twin (not recorded which). CDR3s include the opening cysteine and the closing phenylalanine or tryptophan.

v_call: TRBV6-2/TRBV6-3
j_call: TRBJ2-3
cdr3_aa: CASKDGVGGGSTDTQYF

v_call: TRBV7-9
j_call: TRBJ2-5
cdr3_aa: CASSSIFRDPVPTQYF

v_call: TRBV7-9
j_call: TRBJ2-7
cdr3_aa: CASSLPDQPSERYEQYF

v_call: TRBV19
j_call: TRBJ2-1
cdr3_aa: CASSIRDMSSSYNEQFF

v_call: TRBV7-2
j_call: TRBJ1-3
cdr3_aa: CASSPDPINTIYF

v_call: TRBV5-1
j_call: TRBJ2-7
cdr3_aa: CASSGRGTGEDEQYF

v_call: TRBV7-8
j_call: TRBJ2-5
cdr3_aa: CASSLRASGGALTETQYF

v_call: TRBV7-2
j_call: TRBJ2-2
cdr3_aa: CASTPQGQANTGELFF

v_call: TRBV20-1
j_call: TRBJ2-3
cdr3_aa: CSARDGGAKTQYF

v_call: TRBV6-5
j_call: TRBJ2-2
cdr3_aa: CASRDKDTGELFF

v_call: TRBV5-1
j_call: TRBJ1-4
cdr3_aa: CASSLEGQGAIGEKLFF

v_call: TRBV5-1
j_call: TRBJ2-2
cdr3_aa: CASSLKGGTGELFF